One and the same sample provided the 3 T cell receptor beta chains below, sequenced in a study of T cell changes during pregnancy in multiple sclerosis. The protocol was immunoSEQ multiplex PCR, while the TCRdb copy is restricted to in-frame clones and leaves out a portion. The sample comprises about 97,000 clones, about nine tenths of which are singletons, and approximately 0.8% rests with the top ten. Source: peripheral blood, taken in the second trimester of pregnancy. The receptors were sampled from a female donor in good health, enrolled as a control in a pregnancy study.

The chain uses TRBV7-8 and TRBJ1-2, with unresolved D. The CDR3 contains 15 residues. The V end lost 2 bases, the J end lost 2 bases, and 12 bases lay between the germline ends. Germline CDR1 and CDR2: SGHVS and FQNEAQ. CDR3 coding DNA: TGTGCCAGCAGCTTAAGCGCGGTAGCCAACTATGGCTACACCTTC. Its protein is CASSLSAVANYGYTF.

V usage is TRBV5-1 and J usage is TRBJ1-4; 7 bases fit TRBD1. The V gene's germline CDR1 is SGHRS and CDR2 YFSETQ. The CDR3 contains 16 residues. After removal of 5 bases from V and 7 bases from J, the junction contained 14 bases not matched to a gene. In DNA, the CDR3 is TGCGCCAGCAGTTGGACCGAGGGGGCGCAGGGTGAAAAACTGTTTTTT. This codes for CASSWTEGAQGEKLFF.

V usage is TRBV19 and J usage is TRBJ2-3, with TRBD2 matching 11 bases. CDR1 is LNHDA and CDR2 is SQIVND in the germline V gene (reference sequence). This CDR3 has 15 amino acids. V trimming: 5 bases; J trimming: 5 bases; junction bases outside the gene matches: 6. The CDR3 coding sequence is TGTGCCAGTAGTGCTACTAGCGGGAGTGGAGATACGCAGTATTTT. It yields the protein CASSATSGSGDTQYF.